This T cell receptor beta chain was identified in a study of T cell repertoires in cytomegalovirus infection. Looking at the study overall: Public TCR beta signature analysis indicated the presence of both CMV infection and matching HLA type.

Comment on this clonotype: What it recognizes is unknown.

In TCRdb, the reads were re-called with MiXCR into one record per CDR3 protein. The data show about 260,000 distinct CDR3 sequences, about 13% seen once. Study conclusions and caveats: Carriers of CMV and the relevant HLA type were discriminated by public TCR beta frequency. HLA-C-restricted CMV-specific TCR beta clonotypes were dominant in the ex vivo response.

This clonotype was sampled from a human donor in good health (CMV status not recorded). Some clones in this sample may be carry-over from other donors' samples. The material sequenced was PBMCs.

CDR3 sequence (DNA): TGTGCCAGTGCCCAGCGGGGGGGCCGCGATGAGCAGTTCTTC. Its protein product is CASAQRGGRDEQFF. V and J are TRBV12-3 or TRBV12-4 and TRBJ2-1; 10 nucleotides line up with TRBD2. With V trimmed by 9 bases and J by 8 bases, 10 bases remained unmatched. This CDR3 has 14 amino acids.